The present entry profiles one T cell receptor beta chain with its context. The antigen is not known. The PCR contained 60 Vbeta and 13 Jbeta primers. Produced via immunoSEQ multiplex PCR; TCRdb's table is partial and in-frame only. The sample records 65,000 to 85,000 clones, around 86% being singletons. This specimen belongs to a study of cytomegalovirus exposure and HLA in healthy donors. Study-wide findings and caveats: Productive rates of about 87% or about 30% were seen for most TCR beta V segments in an earlier analysis.

The trim removed 5 bases at V and 8 bases at J, leaving 8 bases unmatched. The CDR3 covers 15 residues. Germline assignment: CDR1 SEHNR and CDR2 FQNEAQ (reference sequence). The receptor's source is a woman in her twenties or thirties in good health and CMV-seronegative. The material sequenced was PBMCs. This chain uses TRBV7-9 with TRBJ2-1; 11 nucleotides agree with TRBD2. CDR3 protein: CASSGGLAAAHEQFF. The DNA for the CDR3 is TGTGCCAGCAGCGGGGGACTAGCGGCAGCCCATGAGCAGTTCTTC. The variable domain in full, with the rest retrieved from reference TRBV7-9 and TRBJ2-1, is DTGVSQNPRHKITKRGQNVTFRCDPISEHNRLYWYRQTLGQGPEFLTYFQNEAQLEKSRLLSDRFSAERPKGSFSTLEIQRTEQGDSAMYLCASSGGLAAAHEQFFGPGTRLTVL.